A selection of T cell receptor beta chains follows, all from one sample in a study of regulatory T cells in long-lasting Graves disease. TCRdb processed the multiplex PCR reads anew with MiXCR; each CDR3 protein has one entry. The data contain about 540,000 distinct CDR3 sequences, approximately 15% of them singletons. This same sample was also part of a study on T cells in Graves' hyperthyroidism and ophthalmopathy.

This specimen consisted of peripheral blood mononuclear cells (PBMCs), obtained at new diagnosis, from a patient treated with antithyroid drugs. These receptors all stem from a man aged 25-40 years with Graves disease. Each CDR3 is given with its conserved first and last residue. Fields, in order: D gene, J gene, V gene, clone size, CDR3 protein, CDR3 DNA. D genes are given only for firm matches. The size entry is marked missing in some rows and otherwise reads once, few, many or a size class.

d_call: .; j_call: TRBJ2-7; v_call: TRBV2; clone_size: many; cdr3_aa: CASWENGLFYEQYF; cdr3_nt: TGTGCCAGTTGGGAGAACGGACTATTCTACGAGCAGTACTTC
d_call: TRBD1; j_call: TRBJ2-7; v_call: TRBV29-1; clone_size: many; cdr3_aa: CSVRLQGIRDEQYF; cdr3_nt: TGCAGCGTACGACTACAGGGGATTCGCGACGAGCAGTACTTC
d_call: .; j_call: TRBJ1-4; v_call: TRBV19; clone_size: .; cdr3_aa: CASRQSVGEKLFF; cdr3_nt: TGTGCCAGTAGACAGTCTGTAGGTGAAAAACTGTTTTTT
d_call: .; j_call: TRBJ2-1; v_call: TRBV15; clone_size: many; cdr3_aa: CATGGAHSNEQFF; cdr3_nt: TGTGCCACAGGGGGGGCCCACTCCAATGAGCAGTTCTTC
d_call: .; j_call: TRBJ1-1; v_call: TRBV11-3; clone_size: many; cdr3_aa: CASKDRNGGTEAFF; cdr3_nt: TGTGCCAGCAAAGACAGAAATGGAGGCACTGAAGCTTTCTTT
d_call: TRBD1; j_call: TRBJ1-5; v_call: TRBV20-1; clone_size: many; cdr3_aa: CSATRDRASNQPQHF; cdr3_nt: TGCAGTGCTACTAGGGACAGGGCTAGCAATCAGCCCCAGCATTTT
d_call: .; j_call: TRBJ2-6; v_call: TRBV6-1; clone_size: .; cdr3_aa: CASSERQGYSGANVLTF; cdr3_nt: TGTGCCAGCAGTGAAAGGCAGGGCTACTCTGGGGCCAACGTCCTGACTTTC
d_call: .; j_call: TRBJ2-5; v_call: TRBV14; clone_size: few; cdr3_aa: CASSLLGGSQETQYF; cdr3_nt: TGTGCCAGCAGCCTTCTCGGGGGAAGTCAAGAGACCCAGTACTTC
d_call: TRBD1; j_call: TRBJ2-5; v_call: TRBV5-1; clone_size: .; cdr3_aa: CASSAQGAETQYF; cdr3_nt: TGCGCCAGCAGCGCACAGGGGGCAGAGACCCAGTACTTC
d_call: .; j_call: TRBJ1-5; v_call: TRBV10-3; clone_size: many; cdr3_aa: CAISVDGSNQPQHF; cdr3_nt: TGTGCCATCAGTGTAGATGGCAGCAATCAGCCCCAGCATTTT
d_call: .; j_call: TRBJ2-1; v_call: TRBV2; clone_size: many; cdr3_aa: CASSASSIQSNEQFF; cdr3_nt: TGTGCCAGCAGTGCCTCTAGCATTCAAAGTAATGAGCAGTTCTTC
d_call: .; j_call: TRBJ1-5; v_call: TRBV29-1; clone_size: .; cdr3_aa: CSVGSGLTQHF; cdr3_nt: TGCAGCGTTGGATCCGGCCTGACCCAGCATTTT
d_call: .; j_call: TRBJ2-7; v_call: TRBV9; clone_size: many; cdr3_aa: CASSPSPAYEQYF; cdr3_nt: TGTGCCAGCAGCCCCAGCCCGGCATACGAGCAGTACTTC
d_call: .; j_call: TRBJ2-7; v_call: TRBV28; clone_size: many; cdr3_aa: CATHPVGGQGTHEQYF; cdr3_nt: TGTGCCACCCACCCCGTGGGGGGGCAGGGAACCCACGAGCAGTACTTC
d_call: TRBD1; j_call: TRBJ1-1; v_call: TRBV2; clone_size: many; cdr3_aa: CASMDRVGNTEAFF; cdr3_nt: TGTGCCAGCATGGACAGGGTGGGGAACACTGAAGCTTTCTTT
d_call: .; j_call: TRBJ2-1; v_call: TRBV5-1; clone_size: few; cdr3_aa: CASSLVTRYYNEQFF; cdr3_nt: TGCGCCAGCAGCTTGGTTACGCGATACTACAATGAGCAGTTCTTC
d_call: .; j_call: TRBJ2-3; v_call: TRBV20-1; clone_size: many; cdr3_aa: CSASPGRADTQYF; cdr3_nt: TGCAGTGCTAGCCCGGGAAGGGCAGATACGCAGTATTTT
d_call: TRBD1; j_call: TRBJ1-2; v_call: TRBV11-2; clone_size: many; cdr3_aa: CASSLSKTGNYGYTF; cdr3_nt: TGTGCCAGCAGCCTGTCGAAGACAGGGAACTATGGCTACACCTTC
d_call: TRBD1; j_call: TRBJ2-7; v_call: TRBV7-9; clone_size: many; cdr3_aa: CASSRQGIPYEQYF; cdr3_nt: TGTGCCAGCAGCCGACAGGGGATTCCCTACGAGCAGTACTTC
d_call: .; j_call: TRBJ1-1; v_call: TRBV3-1; clone_size: many; cdr3_aa: CASSQGQSAEAFF; cdr3_nt: TGTGCCAGCAGCCAAGGGCAGTCGGCTGAAGCTTTCTTT
d_call: TRBD2; j_call: TRBJ2-7; v_call: TRBV9; clone_size: .; cdr3_aa: CASSPRDYDYEQYF; cdr3_nt: TGTGCCAGCAGCCCCCGGGACTACGACTACGAGCAGTACTTC
d_call: .; j_call: TRBJ2-1; v_call: TRBV11-2; clone_size: few; cdr3_aa: CASSLDREHRQFF; cdr3_nt: TGTGCCAGCAGCTTAGATCGGGAGCACAGGCAGTTCTTC
d_call: TRBD1; j_call: TRBJ2-7; v_call: TRBV4-1; clone_size: .; cdr3_aa: CASSRQGELDEQYF; cdr3_nt: TGCGCCAGCAGCAGACAGGGGGAATTGGACGAGCAGTACTTC
d_call: .; j_call: TRBJ1-3; v_call: TRBV20-1; clone_size: many; cdr3_aa: CSASSPNTIYF; cdr3_nt: TGCAGTGCTAGTTCCCCAAACACCATATATTTT
d_call: .; j_call: TRBJ1-1; v_call: TRBV4-2; clone_size: .; cdr3_aa: CASSQDWSSQAFF; cdr3_nt: TGTGCCAGCAGCCAAGATTGGTCCAGCCAAGCTTTCTTT
d_call: .; j_call: TRBJ1-5; v_call: TRBV3-1; clone_size: many; cdr3_aa: CASSHLVGVVPQHF; cdr3_nt: TGTGCCAGCAGTCACCTGGTGGGGGTGGTGCCCCAGCATTTT
d_call: .; j_call: TRBJ2-1; v_call: TRBV29-1; clone_size: many; cdr3_aa: CSVHRPNPVDEQFF; cdr3_nt: TGCAGCGTTCATCGCCCGAATCCGGTCGATGAGCAGTTCTTC
d_call: .; j_call: TRBJ2-7; v_call: TRBV12-3/TRBV12-4; clone_size: many; cdr3_aa: CASRPAGRSSYEQYF; cdr3_nt: TGTGCCAGCAGACCAGCAGGAAGGAGCTCCTACGAGCAGTACTTC
d_call: TRBD2; j_call: TRBJ2-5; v_call: TRBV6-2/TRBV6-3; clone_size: many; cdr3_aa: CASTNILAGVRETQYF; cdr3_nt: TGTGCCAGCACCAACATTCTAGCGGGAGTGAGAGAGACCCAGTACTTC
d_call: TRBD2; j_call: TRBJ2-3; v_call: TRBV6-2/TRBV6-3; clone_size: few; cdr3_aa: CASSNTGGYTGTQYF; cdr3_nt: TGTGCCAGCAGTAACACGGGAGGGTACACAGGTACGCAGTATTTT
d_call: TRBD1; j_call: TRBJ2-7; v_call: TRBV11-2; clone_size: many; cdr3_aa: CASSHRGSSYEQYF; cdr3_nt: TGTGCCAGCAGCCACAGGGGAAGCTCCTACGAGCAGTACTTC
d_call: .; j_call: TRBJ2-6; v_call: TRBV19; clone_size: few; cdr3_aa: CASQQRAGANVLTF; cdr3_nt: TGTGCCAGCCAGCAACGGGCCGGGGCCAACGTCCTGACTTTC
d_call: TRBD2; j_call: TRBJ2-7; v_call: TRBV30; clone_size: .; cdr3_aa: CAWSHATSGRVYDQYF; cdr3_nt: TGTGCCTGGAGCCACGCGACTAGCGGGAGAGTCTACGATCAGTACTTC
d_call: .; j_call: TRBJ2-2; v_call: TRBV10-1; clone_size: .; cdr3_aa: CAPWAGGRTGELFF; cdr3_nt: TGCGCCCCCTGGGCCGGGGGCCGCACCGGGGAGCTGTTTTTT
d_call: .; j_call: TRBJ2-1; v_call: TRBV20-1; clone_size: many; cdr3_aa: CSASFASYNEQFF; cdr3_nt: TGCAGTGCTAGTTTTGCGAGCTACAATGAGCAGTTCTTC
d_call: TRBD1; j_call: TRBJ1-3; v_call: TRBV3-1; clone_size: .; cdr3_aa: CASSRQGPRLWNTIYF; cdr3_nt: TGTGCCAGCAGTCGACAGGGGCCTCGCTTATGGAACACCATATATTTT
d_call: .; j_call: TRBJ2-3; v_call: TRBV12-3/TRBV12-4; clone_size: many; cdr3_aa: CASSLSGRDTQYF; cdr3_nt: TGTGCCAGCAGTTTGAGTGGTCGGGATACGCAGTATTTT
d_call: .; j_call: TRBJ1-6; v_call: TRBV6-1; clone_size: .; cdr3_aa: CASGVDFPSSYNSPLHF; cdr3_nt: TGTGCCAGCGGAGTAGACTTTCCAAGCTCCTATAATTCACCCCTCCACTTT
d_call: .; j_call: TRBJ2-7; v_call: TRBV7-9; clone_size: many; cdr3_aa: CASSLAQGSEQYF; cdr3_nt: TGTGCCAGCAGCTTAGCGCAGGGTAGCGAGCAGTACTTC
d_call: .; j_call: TRBJ1-1; v_call: TRBV18; clone_size: few; cdr3_aa: CASSPPHRYTEAFF; cdr3_nt: TGTGCCAGCTCACCACCCCACCGGTACACTGAAGCTTTCTTT
d_call: TRBD2; j_call: TRBJ2-7; v_call: TRBV7-9; clone_size: .; cdr3_aa: CASSFIRTSGRSHEQYF; cdr3_nt: TGTGCCAGCAGCTTTATCCGGACTAGCGGGAGATCCCACGAGCAGTACTTC
d_call: .; j_call: TRBJ2-1; v_call: TRBV11-2; clone_size: many; cdr3_aa: CASSLSGGGDEQFF; cdr3_nt: TGTGCCAGCAGCTTATCTGGAGGGGGCGATGAGCAGTTCTTC
d_call: .; j_call: TRBJ1-5; v_call: TRBV20-1; clone_size: many; cdr3_aa: CSARKKGPNQPQHF; cdr3_nt: TGCAGTGCTAGAAAAAAGGGTCCTAATCAGCCCCAGCATTTT
d_call: TRBD1; j_call: TRBJ2-1; v_call: TRBV6-6; clone_size: .; cdr3_aa: CASSYSGTASYNEQFF; cdr3_nt: TGTGCCAGCAGTTACTCGGGGACAGCTTCCTACAATGAGCAGTTCTTC
d_call: .; j_call: TRBJ1-4; v_call: TRBV5-6; clone_size: few; cdr3_aa: CASSLETGKLFF; cdr3_nt: TGTGCCAGCAGCTTGGAGACGGGAAAACTGTTTTTT